One and the same sample provided the 30 T cell receptor beta chains below, sequenced in a study of kidney transplant recipient with SARS-CoV-2 infection. TCRdb itself ran the reads through MiXCR, one entry per CDR3 protein. The sample has approximately 250,000 distinct CDR3 sequences, less than 35% seen once. This material consisted of a blood sample, taken at baseline and on day 111 from a kidney transplant recipient. Receptor source: a male patient between 25 and 40 years old who had COVID-19 and was a kidney transplant recipient. Some T cells could come from the graft donor.

At least ten counts were recorded for this clonotype. The V and J genes are TRBV4-3 and TRBJ1-1; no reliable D call. Germline loops: CDR1 LGHNA, CDR2 YSLEER. The CDR3 runs 13 residues. Trimming took 5 bases from V and 1 from J, leaving 8 bases between them. The CDR3 loop is CASSFDWNTEAFF. CDR3 coding DNA: TGCGCCAGCAGCTTCGACTGGAACACTGAAGCTTTCTTT.

The chain has TRBV4-2 and TRBJ1-2; D is uncertain. V was cut by 4 bases and J by 4 bases, with 22 bases left in between. The CDR3 spans 17 residues. Germline V lookup: CDR1 LGHNA, CDR2 YNFKEQ. DNA for the CDR3: TGTGCCAGCAGCCTAGACACCAAAGGTCGAAAGACCTATGGCTACACCTTC. Translation gives CASSLDTKGRKTYGYTF.

In this sample, this clonotype turned up many times. The chain has TRBV3-1 and TRBJ2-5; no clear D. CDR1 LGHDT and CDR2 YNNKEL come from the germline V gene (reference sequence). Trimming shortened V by 5 bases and J by 5 bases, and 24 bases separated the two germline ends. CDR3 length: 17 amino acids. The chain's CDR3 is CASSMENPISFSETQYF. CDR3 coding DNA: TGTGCCAGCAGCATGGAAAATCCCATTTCTTTCTCTGAGACCCAGTACTTC.

The rearrangement uses TRBV6-4 and TRBJ2-3; possibly TRBD1 for D (6 bases). The V and J ends lost 6 bases and 2 bases respectively, with 12 bases between them. The CDR3 is 14 residues long. Germline lookup yields CDR1 MRHNA and CDR2 SNTAGT. The CDR3 loop is CASRQGFDTDTQYF. The CDR3 nucleotides read TGTGCCAGCAGGCAGGGGTTCGACACAGATACGCAGTATTTT.

As to this clonotype: The junction shows a germline mismatch at one end, possibly a read error. The J gene is TRBJ1-4, the V gene TRBV18; D call uncertain. CDR1 KGHSH and CDR2 LQKENI come from the germline V gene. The CDR3 is 11 amino acids. The CDR3, as DNA: TGTGCCAGCTCCCTAAATGAAAAACTGCTTTTT. It codes for CASSLNEKLLF.

On this clonotype: A much larger clone is a single base away; this may be a read error. The final CDR3 position lacks the conserved phenylalanine or tryptophan, pointing to a likely read error. CDR3 protein: CASSLAITGGNSPLHS. The CDR3 bases are TGTGCCAGCAGCTTAGCGATAACAGGGGGAAATTCACCCCTCCACTCT. The V and J genes are TRBV7-2 and TRBJ1-6; TRBD1 aligns across 8 bases. Germline V gene sequence: CDR1 SGHTA, CDR2 FQGNSA. Trimming cost V 0 bases and J 7 bases; bases outside gene matches: 5. The CDR3 is 16 amino acids.

Comment on this clonotype: A single base separates this from a much larger clone, so it may be a read error. This sequence joins TRBV7-6 and TRBJ1-2; no clear D. V was trimmed by 5 bases and J by 6 bases, leaving 25 bases between them. From germline, CDR1 is SGHVS and CDR2 FNYEAQ. The CDR3 runs 17 residues. CDR3 amino acids: CASSIDRESRKTDGYTF. In nucleotides, the CDR3 is TGTGCCAGCAGCATTGACCGTGAATCTCGAAAGACCGATGGCTACACCTTC.

This clonotype appeared a few times. At one boundary the junction diverges from the germline segment, which might be a read error. V usage is TRBV10-3 and J usage is TRBJ1-2; 8 bases line up with TRBD1. The CDR3 length is 13 residues. Germline CDR1 ENHRY, CDR2 SYGVKD. Written as DNA, the CDR3 is TGTGCCGTCAGTGGACAGGGTGACTATGGCTACACCTTC. Protein: CAVSGQGDYGYTF.

In regard to this clonotype: This could be a read error, since a much larger clone is one nucleotide away. The chain is built from TRBV7-4 and TRBJ1-2, with unresolved D. Germline V lookup: CDR1 SGHVT, CDR2 SQSDAQ. There are 17 residues in the CDR3. The DNA for the CDR3 is TGTGCCTGCAGCTTTTCGGCTTCAGCTCGAAAGACCTATGGCTACACCTTC. This encodes CACSFSASARKTYGYTF.

About this clonotype: This may be a read error, as it is one base from a much larger clone. The J gene is TRBJ1-2, the V gene TRBV7-8, with D hard to call. The CDR3 is 17 residues long. Germline V lookup: CDR1 SGHVS, CDR2 FQNEAQ. V was pared by 5 bases and J by 4 bases, with 23 bases between. DNA of the CDR3: TGTGCCAGCAGCCGGAGTGCGTTTACCCGAAAGGCCTATGGCTACACCTTC. It yields the protein CASSRSAFTRKAYGYTF.

In its sample, this clonotype was seen many times. The CDR3 region is CASGLVNLQGKTYGYTF. The CDR3 DNA reads as TGTGCTAGTGGTTTGGTTAATTTGCAGGGAAAGACCTATGGCTACACCTTC. J is TRBJ1-2 and V is TRBV12-5; possibly TRBD1 for D (5 bases). V was cut by 0 bases and J by 4 bases, with 18 bases left in between. The germline CDR1 and CDR2 sequences are LGHNT and FRNRAP. This CDR3 spans 17 amino acids. The entire variable domain, with the rest obtained from reference TRBV12-5 and TRBJ1-2, is as follows: DARVTQTPRHKVTEMGQEVTMRCQPILGHNTVFWYRQTMMQGLELLAYFRNRAPLDDSGMPKDRFSAEMPDATLATLKIQPSEPRDSAVYFCASGLVNLQGKTYGYTFGSGTRLTVV.

This clonotype was counted many times. The V call is TRBV18, the J call TRBJ1-1, with D maybe TRBD1 (6 bases). CDR3 size: 15 residues. The germline V and J ends were trimmed by 3 bases and 5 bases, with 16 bases remaining between them. Germline V CDR1 and CDR2: KGHSH, LQKENI. The CDR3 DNA reads TGTGCCAGCTCACCGATGACAGGTTCGGGGACTGAAGCTTTCTTT. Encoded protein: CASSPMTGSGTEAFF.

In the case of this clonotype: Just one base apart from a much larger clone, this may be a read error. The chain employs TRBV19 and TRBJ1-2, with D unresolved. Trimming took off 5 bases at V and 4 bases at J, with 23 bases between the two ends. Germline V gene data show CDR1 as LNHDA and CDR2 as SQIVND (reference sequence). The CDR3 totals 17 residues. This CDR3 is CASSHSETNRETYGYTF. The CDR3 coding sequence is TGTGCCAGTAGTCATTCCGAGACAAATCGAGAGACCTATGGCTACACCTTC.

Turning to this clonotype: Since a much larger clone is just one base distant, this may be a read error. This chain joins TRBV11-2 and TRBJ2-7; D possibly corresponds to TRBD2 (6 bases). Germline V gene lookup returns CDR1 SGHAT and CDR2 FQNNGV. The CDR3 is 15 residues long. The CDR3, as DNA: TGTGCCAACAGCTTAGCGGCAGGGTGGACCTACGAGCAGTACTTC. The encoded protein is CANSLAAGWTYEQYF.

This clonotype was observed at least ten times. This chain connects TRBV7-2 to TRBJ1-2; 10 bases map to TRBD1. Germline V lookup: CDR1 SGHTA, CDR2 FQGNSA. Trimming cost V 5 bases and J 2 bases; bases outside gene matches: 8. CDR3 length: 16 residues. DNA of the CDR3: TGTGCCAGCAGCATATCCCGGACAGGGGGGAACTATGGCTACACCTTC. This sequence encodes CASSISRTGGNYGYTF.

A remark on this clonotype: It may be a read error: a sequence one base away is much more abundant. V and J are TRBV6-1 and TRBJ1-1, with D possibly matching TRBD1 (5 bases). The CDR3 has 17 residues. Trimming took off 4 bases at V and 3 bases at J, with 21 bases between the two ends. Germline V CDR1 and CDR2: MNHNS, SASEGT. DNA for the CDR3: TGTGCCAGCAGTGCCCAACCTACGACAGCAAAGCACACTGAAGCTTTCTTT. The encoded protein is CASSAQPTTAKHTEAFF.

This clonotype was seen many times. The V and J genes are TRBV7-8 and TRBJ1-2, with D unclear. The V end was cut by 5 bases, the J end by 8 bases, with 12 bases between. Per germline, CDR1 SGHVS and CDR2 FQNEAQ. CDR3 length: 12 amino acids. The CDR3 DNA is TGTGCCAGCAGCCCAGCCCATGGCGGCTACACCTTC. It translates to CASSPAHGGYTF.

This clonotype was recorded at least ten times. The rearrangement links TRBV7-9 to TRBJ2-7; D ambiguous. Germline assignment: CDR1 SEHNR and CDR2 FQNEAQ (reference sequence). V was trimmed by 1 base and J by 4 bases, leaving 8 bases between them. The CDR3 covers 13 residues. CDR3: CASSLEQSYEQYF. The CDR3 bases are TGTGCCAGCAGCTTAGAACAGAGTTACGAGCAGTACTTC.

V is TRBV8-2 and J is TRBJ1-2. TRBV8-2 is a known pseudogene. This CDR3 contains 16 residues. In DNA, the CDR3 is TGTGGCAGTGTAGTTGGTGATAGCCGAAAGACCTATGGCTACACCTTC. Translated, it gives CGSVVGDSRKTYGYTF.

This clonotype has at least ten counts. J is TRBJ1-6 and V is TRBV7-6; D not certain. The V gene lost 1 base and the J gene lost 8 bases, with 12 bases spanning the gap. Germline CDR1 is SGHVS and CDR2 is FNYEAQ. The CDR3 totals 15 residues. CDR3 sequence reads: CASSLGPQLDSPLHF. As DNA, the CDR3 is TGTGCCAGCAGCTTAGGGCCTCAACTGGATTCACCCCTCCACTTT. The whole variable domain, filled in from reference TRBV7-6 and TRBJ1-6, reads GAGVSQSPRYKVTKRGQDVALRCDPISGHVSLYWYRQALGQGPEFLTYFNYEAQQDKSGLPNDRFSAERPEGSISTLTIQRTEQRDSAMYRCASSLGPQLDSPLHFGNGTRLTVT.

The table lists this clonotype with many counts. The chain carries TRBV3-1 and TRBJ1-1; D ambiguous. Germline V lookup: CDR1 LGHDT, CDR2 YNNKEL (reference sequence). The CDR3 is made up of 17 amino acids. The ends were cut back, 5 bases at V and 4 bases at J, with 23 bases in the middle. The CDR3 DNA follows: TGTGCCAGCAGCTTGCCACATCCCATTTCAATTCGCACTGAAGCTTTCTTT. It codes for CASSLPHPISIRTEAFF.

Notes on this clonotype: A read error may be the cause here, since a much bigger clone is one base away. The chain carries TRBV6-4 and TRBJ1-2; D unclear. The germline gives CDR1 MRHNA, CDR2 SNTAGT. This CDR3 region has 17 residues. V was trimmed by 5 bases and J by 4 bases, leaving 23 bases between them. The CDR3 protein is CASSISLSHGKTYGYTF. The CDR3 DNA follows: TGTGCCAGCAGTATTAGCCTCTCACACGGAAAGACCTATGGCTACACCTTC.

The sample holds many counts of this clonotype. The V and J genes are TRBV25-1 and TRBJ1-2; the D is unclear. Deletions cut 3 bases from V and 4 bases from J, with 21 bases between. Germline CDR1 is MGHDK and CDR2 is SYGVNS. The CDR3 length is 17 residues. The CDR3 DNA sequence: TGTGCCAGCAGTGAGCTACGAGAACTGGGAAAGACCTATGGCTACACCTTC. It encodes CASSELRELGKTYGYTF.

This clonotype was found a few times. The chain is built from TRBV7-1 and TRBJ1-2; D ambiguous. TRBV7-1 is an ORF; its function is uncertain. V lost 5 bases to trimming and J lost 4 bases, with 23 bases between them. The CDR3 consists of 17 residues. The CDR3 region has the DNA TGTGCCAGCAGCAGCGGGGTTCACGAGGGAAAGACCTATGGCTACACCTTC. It encodes CASSSGVHEGKTYGYTF.

The count of this clonotype is one. A much larger clone lies one base from this, so it may be a read error. The rearrangement links TRBV6-2 or TRBV6-3 to TRBJ1-2; no clear D gene. The germline V gene has CDR1 MNHEY and CDR2 SVGEGT. This CDR3 has 11 amino acids. CDR3 region: CAGSPFAGYTF. The CDR3 coding sequence is TGTGCCGGCAGTCCCTTTGCGGGCTACACCTTC.

V and J are TRBV13 and TRBJ2-3; 11 nucleotides agree with TRBD2. The CDR3 consists of 15 residues. Per germline, CDR1 PRHDT and CDR2 FYEKMQ (reference sequence). V gave up 8 bases and J gave up 4 bases; unmatched junction bases: 8. The CDR3 DNA reads TGTGCCAGCGGCGTAGCGGGGGGGGGGCCAGATACGCAGTATTTT. It specifies CASGVAGGGPDTQYF.

This chain joins TRBV16 and TRBJ1-2; unclear D gene. The CDR3 extends over 17 amino acids. V lost 5 bases and J lost 4, with 23 bases in between. Germline V gene data show CDR1 as KGHSY and CDR2 as FQNENV. CDR3 amino acids: CASSVSVVVRKIYGYTF. The CDR3 nucleotides are TGTGCCAGCAGCGTCTCGGTGGTCGTTAGAAAGATCTATGGCTACACCTTC.

On this clonotype itself: This likely stems from a read error, as it lies one base from a far larger clone. The J gene is TRBJ2-4, the V gene TRBV19; D unresolved. This CDR3 has 13 residues. Per germline, CDR1 LNHDA and CDR2 SQIVND (reference sequence). The V end was cut by 8 bases, the J end by 13 bases, with 21 bases between. The CDR3 sequence: CASVGWPQEPQYF. The CDR3, as DNA: TGTGCCAGTGTAGGGTGGCCTCAAGAGCCCCAGTACTTC.

This clonotype was detected many times. This chain uses TRBV3-1 with TRBJ2-2, with a possible D match to TRBD2 (5 bases). The germline V gene has CDR1 LGHDT and CDR2 YNNKEL (reference sequence). The CDR3 loop spans 18 amino acids. Trimming cost V 5 bases and J 5 bases, with 24 bases left between them. CDR3: CASSVTNPISGLTGELFF. The CDR3, as DNA: TGTGCCAGCAGCGTGACTAATCCCATTTCAGGCTTGACCGGGGAGCTGTTTTTT.

This clonotype was counted at least ten times. The V gene is TRBV28, the J gene TRBJ1-2; no clear D. Between the trimmed V and J ends, which lost 5 bases and 5 bases, there was a span of 12 bases. The CDR3 runs to 13 residues. The V gene's germline CDR1 is MDHEN and CDR2 SYDVKM. The CDR3 here is CASSLATKYGYTF. DNA for the CDR3: TGTGCCAGCAGTCTCGCGACAAAGTATGGCTACACCTTC.